The 16 T cell receptor beta chains given below trace back to one sample, sequenced in a study of human T cells and chemical hapten exposure. TCRdb reanalysed the RACE reads using MiXCR and keeps one entry per CDR3 protein. The sample has around 380,000 distinct CDR3 sequences, 4.8% seen once. Time point given: patch test 1, 2 weeks after DPC sensitization. Described treatment: therapeutic diphenylcyclopropenone sensitization with weekly scalp DPC. The specimen comprised whole blood, sampled in connection with sensitization to the hapten diphenylcyclopropenone (DPC). These receptors were obtained from a woman aged 45-59 years with alopecia areata. Some clones in this sample may be carry-over from other donors' samples.

This clonotype was picked up many times. The chain carries TRBV29-1 and TRBJ2-3; 12 positions match TRBD1. Germline CDR1 and CDR2: SQVTM and ANQGSEA. V shed 4 bases and J 0 bases; nucleotides not matched to a gene: 11. This CDR3 is 18 amino acids long. For the CDR3, the DNA is TGCAGCGTTGGGGGGACAGGGGGCCGCCGAGGAAGCACAGATACGCAGTATTTT. Residues: CSVGGTGGRRGSTDTQYF.

In its sample, this clonotype was seen many times. This chain uses TRBV2 with TRBJ2-1; the match to TRBD1 covers 8 bases. Germline V lookup: CDR1 SNHLY, CDR2 FYNNEI. The CDR3 has 17 amino acids. Germline trimming cut 2 bases from V and 3 bases from J; bases unmatched to any gene: 9. CDR3 sequence (DNA): TGTGCCAGCAGTGAATTGGGTGGACAGGGCCACTACAATGAGCAGTTCTTC. Its translation: CASSELGGQGHYNEQFF. Combining the CDR3 with reference TRBV2 and TRBJ2-1 gives the whole variable domain EPEVTQTPSHQVTQMGQEVILRCVPISNHLYFYWYRQILGQKVEFLVSFYNNEISEKSEIFDDQFSVERPDGSNFTLKIRSTKLEDSAMYFCASSELGGQGHYNEQFFGPGTRLTVL.

The V call is TRBV28, the J call TRBJ2-7, with D uncertain. CDR3 size: 14 residues. V lost 7 bases and J 5 bases, leaving 18 bases between the germline ends. CDR1 and CDR2 from the germline V gene are MDHEN and SYDVKM. Here the CDR3 reads CASTPSPSPDEQYF. CDR3 DNA sequence: TGTGCCAGCACCCCTTCACCGAGCCCAGACGAGCAGTACTTC.

This clonotype has ten or more counts. The chain combines TRBV7-9 with TRBJ2-5, with 7 bases identical to TRBD1. V lost 1 base, J lost 3 bases, and 2 bases stayed unmatched. The CDR3 sequence is 14 residues long. CDR1 is SEHNR and CDR2 is FQNEAQ in the germline V gene (reference sequence). CDR3 bases: TGTGCCAGCAGCTTAGTGGGGACAGAAGAGACCCAGTACTTC. This gives the protein CASSLVGTEETQYF.

In this sample, this clonotype turned up many times. This sequence joins TRBV28 and TRBJ1-2; 7 nucleotides agree with TRBD1. This CDR3 contains 14 residues. The V and J ends lost 6 bases and 6 bases, in that order; junction bases with no gene match: 10. Germline V gives CDR1 MDHEN, CDR2 SYDVKM. The CDR3 is CASSLLSGGDGYTF. The CDR3 bases are TGTGCCAGCAGCCTACTATCAGGGGGAGATGGCTACACCTTC.

This clonotype was observed a few times. V is TRBV2 and J is TRBJ2-7; no reliable D call. Germline V gives CDR1 SNHLY, CDR2 FYNNEI. The CDR3 has 12 residues. V was shortened by 7 bases and J by 2 bases, with 9 bases between the two germline ends. The CDR3 region is CASKGSAYEQYF. CDR3 nucleotide sequence: TGTGCCAGCAAGGGCTCCGCCTACGAGCAGTACTTC.

The chain employs TRBV10-3 and TRBJ2-3; 7 nucleotides match TRBD2. CDR3 size: 16 residues. Germline V gene sequence: CDR1 ENHRY, CDR2 SYGVKD. V trimming: 8 bases; J trimming: 5 bases; junction bases outside the gene matches: 16. CDR3 amino acids: CAIEGRDGDGGDTQYF. CDR3 bases: TGTGCCATCGAAGGGAGGGATGGAGACGGAGGAGATACGCAGTATTTT.

This clonotype appeared many times. This rearrangement joins TRBV10-3 to TRBJ2-5; D call uncertain. The CDR3 runs to 14 residues. Trimming pared 4 bases from V and 1 base from J, leaving 10 bases between. Germline CDR1 reads ENHRY; CDR2 reads SYGVKD. In nucleotides, the CDR3 is TGTGCCATCAGTGGTGGACGTGCCCAAGAGACCCAGTACTTC. Translation: CAISGGRAQETQYF.

The rearrangement uses TRBV7-6 and TRBJ2-6, with D tentatively TRBD1 (6 bases). Trimming stripped 5 bases from V and 12 bases from J, with 23 bases between. The germline gives CDR1 SGHVS, CDR2 FNYEAQ. CDR3 length: 16 amino acids. The CDR3 protein is CASSANYRVAGSVLTF. CDR3 nucleotides: TGTGCCAGCAGCGCTAACTACAGGGTGGCTGGAAGCGTCCTGACTTTC. The entire variable domain, with the rest obtained from reference TRBV7-6 and TRBJ2-6, is as follows: GAGVSQSPRYKVTKRGQDVALRCDPISGHVSLYWYRQALGQGPEFLTYFNYEAQQDKSGLPNDRFSAERPEGSISTLTIQRTEQRDSAMYRCASSANYRVAGSVLTFGAGSRLTVL.

This clonotype was seen a few times. The V and J genes are TRBV6-6 and TRBJ2-2; 7 positions match TRBD1. CDR3 length: 16 residues. Trimming cost V 0 bases and J 4 bases; bases outside gene matches: 5. CDR1 is MNHNY and CDR2 is SVGAGI in the germline V gene (reference sequence). For the CDR3, the DNA is TGTGCCAGCAGTTACTCGAAGGGGGCGTCCACCGGGGAGCTGTTTTTT. Protein sequence: CASSYSKGASTGELFF.

This clonotype has ten or more counts. J is TRBJ1-1 and V is TRBV29-1, with D perhaps TRBD1 (6 bases). The CDR3 extends over 11 amino acids. Trimming left V 2 bases short and J 10 bases short, with 11 bases between. Germline loops: CDR1 SQVTM, CDR2 ANQGSEA. The CDR3 protein is CSVESGGRAFF. DNA of the CDR3: TGCAGCGTTGAATCCGGGGGGCGAGCTTTCTTT.

This clonotype was seen repeatedly, ten times or more. This chain connects TRBV7-2 to TRBJ1-4, with D maybe TRBD1 (5 bases). This CDR3 spans 16 amino acids. The germline V and J ends were trimmed by 1 base and 3 bases, with 12 bases remaining between them. The germline gives CDR1 SGHTA, CDR2 FQGNSA. CDR3 nucleotides: TGTGCCAGCAGCTTAGGAGGGGCTATGGCTAATGAAAAACTGTTTTTT. Translating gives CASSLGGAMANEKLFF.

This clonotype was seen more than once but under ten times. This chain uses TRBV14 with TRBJ2-3; no definite D call. Per germline, CDR1 SGHDN and CDR2 FVKESK. The CDR3 is 14 amino acids. V lost 0 bases and J lost 10, with 14 bases in between. This CDR3 reads CASSQDLKATAQYF. The CDR3 nucleotides read TGTGCCAGCAGCCAAGATCTGAAAGCTACGGCGCAGTATTTT.

The chain joins TRBV7-7 to TRBJ2-3, with no clear D. CDR3 length equals 13 residues. From germline, CDR1 is SSHAT and CDR2 FNYEAQ (reference sequence). V lost 5 bases and J lost 3, with 9 bases in between. The CDR3 sequence is CASSAVWTDTQYF. In DNA, the CDR3 is TGTGCCAGCAGCGCGGTCTGGACAGATACGCAGTATTTT.

Many counts were recorded for this clonotype. This sequence joins TRBV2 and TRBJ2-1; a weak D match, TRBD2 (6 bases). CDR1 and CDR2 from the germline V gene are SNHLY and FYNNEI. The CDR3 is 14 amino acids. V lost 4 bases and J 9 bases, leaving 16 bases between the germline ends. The CDR3 protein is CASSGDGEESEQFF. CDR3 coding DNA: TGTGCCAGCAGTGGGGACGGGGAGGAGTCTGAGCAGTTCTTC.

This clonotype was recorded at least ten times. The DNA for the CDR3 is TGTGCCTGGAGAAGGGTCCTAGTGGACACTGAAGCTTTCTTT. Residues: CAWRRVLVDTEAFF. This chain connects TRBV30 to TRBJ1-1, with unresolved D. Germline CDR1 and CDR2: GTSNPN and SVGIG (reference sequence). Trimming stripped 3 bases from V and 3 bases from J, with 14 bases between. The CDR3 is made up of 14 amino acids. Supplemented by reference TRBV30 and TRBJ1-1, the full variable domain reads SQTIHQWPATLVQPVGSPLSLECTVEGTSNPNLYWYRQAAGRGLQLLFYSVGIGQISSEVPQNLSASRPQDRQFILSSKKLLLSDSGFYLCAWRRVLVDTEAFFGQGTRLTVV.